These T cell receptor beta chains were read from a single sample in a study of blood T cell repertoires in COVID-19. The repertoire was sequenced with immunoSEQ multiplex PCR; TCRdb's copy has only in-frame clones and lacks some. The sample carries under 400,000 clones, around nine tenths recorded once. The material sequenced was peripheral blood. All receptors derive from a woman in her sixties with COVID-19, enrolled during active disease. Both conserved end residues are part of each CDR3. The order of the fields is J gene, D gene, clone size, V gene, CDR3 DNA, CDR3 protein. A D gene is named only where the DNA matches it firmly. For some rows the clone size is stated as once, few or many, or as a class when expanded; others skip it.

>TRBJ1-4|NA|NA|TRBV19
TGTGCCAGTAGTATCTTGGCCTCCCCGACTAATGAAAAACTGTTTTTT
CASSILASPTNEKLFF
>TRBJ2-3|TRBD2|NA|TRBV20-1
TGCAGTGCTAGTTTCGGGGGGGCGGGTACAGATACGCAGTATTTT
CSASFGGAGTDTQYF
>TRBJ2-7|NA|NA|TRBV11-2
TGTGCCAGCAGCCCCGGACAGGAGCAGTACTTC
CASSPGQEQYF
>TRBJ2-7|NA|NA|TRBV5-4
TGTGCCAGCAGCCTTCCGGGACAACGTGCGGGTGAGCAGTACTTC
CASSLPGQRAGEQYF
>TRBJ1-3|TRBD1|NA|TRBV7-9
TGTGCCAGCAGCCCCGGGACAGTAGGGGACACCATATATTTT
CASSPGTVGDTIYF
>TRBJ1-5|TRBD1|NA|TRBV7-9
TGTGCCAGCAGCATGTACAGGGGTGAGCCCCAGCATTTT
CASSMYRGEPQHF
>TRBJ2-3|TRBD2|NA|TRBV28
TGTGCCAGCAGTTTACGACTAGCGGGGGCCACAGATACGCAGTATTTT
CASSLRLAGATDTQYF
>TRBJ2-1|NA|NA|TRBV7-3
TGTGCCAGCAGTTTAAACAGTAACTCCTACAATGAGCAGTTCTTC
CASSLNSNSYNEQFF
>TRBJ1-5|NA|NA|TRBV2
TGTGCCACCCAGGGGCAGGGAGATCAGCCCCAGCATTTT
CATQGQGDQPQHF
>TRBJ1-1|TRBD1|NA|TRBV11-2
TGTGCCAGCAGCCCCTTGTGGGACAGGAAGGTGAACACTGAAGCTTTCTTT
CASSPLWDRKVNTEAFF
>TRBJ1-3|NA|NA|TRBV18
TGTGCCAGCTCGTTTACGACCCAGGCCAGGAATACTGGAAACACCATATATTTT
CASSFTTQARNTGNTIYF
>TRBJ2-5|TRBD2|NA|TRBV28
TGTGCCAGCAGTCCATCCGGGACTAGCGGGGGGCGGGGGCAAGAGACCCAGTACTTC
CASSPSGTSGGRGQETQYF
>TRBJ2-1|TRBD1|NA|TRBV9
TGTGCCAGCAGCGTAACCGCGGGACAGGGATACAATGAGCAGTTCTTC
CASSVTAGQGYNEQFF
>TRBJ2-3|NA|NA|TRBV7-2
TGTGCCAGCAGCCCCGACAGAAGAACAGATACGCAGTATTTT
CASSPDRRTDTQYF
>TRBJ2-5|NA|NA|TRBV5-1
TGCGCCAGCAGCGGAACGGGGTCTAACGTGGGGACCCAGTACTTC
CASSGTGSNVGTQYF
>TRBJ1-3|NA|NA|TRBV5-6
TGTGCCAGCAGCTCCACAGGGTGGGGTCCTGGAAACACCATATATTTT
CASSSTGWGPGNTIYF
>TRBJ1-3|TRBD1|NA|TRBV28
TGTGCCAGCAGTTTAGGGACAGTCTCTGGAAACACCATATATTTT
CASSLGTVSGNTIYF
>TRBJ2-7|NA|NA|TRBV3-1/TRBV3-2
TGTGCCAGCAGCCAACTCTACGAGCAGTACTTC
CASSQLYEQYF
>TRBJ2-6|TRBD1|NA|TRBV5-1
TGCGCCAGCAGCTTGAATCCGGGACAGAGCTCTGGGGCCAACGTCCTGACTTTC
CASSLNPGQSSGANVLTF
>TRBJ1-1|NA|NA|TRBV15
TGTGCCACCAGCGGACATAGGCCGAACACTGAAGCTTTCTTT
CATSGHRPNTEAFF
>TRBJ1-3|NA|NA|TRBV5-1
TGCGCCAGCAGCTTGGGGGGGCCGTACTCTGGAAACACCATATATTTT
CASSLGGPYSGNTIYF
>TRBJ2-5|NA|NA|TRBV6-5
TGTGCCAGCGGGTGGCAGGGCCAAGAGACCCAGTACTTC
CASGWQGQETQYF
>TRBJ2-5|TRBD1|NA|TRBV6-5
TGTGCCAGCAGGGATACAGGGGGCAGGGTGACCCAGTACTTC
CASRDTGGRVTQYF
>TRBJ1-2|TRBD1|NA|TRBV6-6
TGTGCCAGCAGTCTCGGGGGACAGACCTCTAGGGTTGGCTACACCTTC
CASSLGGQTSRVGYTF
>TRBJ2-6|NA|NA|TRBV4-2
TGTGCCAGCAGCCAAGGACATCACCGTAACTCTGGGGCCAACGTCCTGACTTTC
CASSQGHHRNSGANVLTF
>TRBJ1-6|TRBD1|few|TRBV5-1
TGCGCCAGCAGCACGAAGGACAGGGCCAGTTCACCCCTCCACTTT
CASSTKDRASSPLHF
>TRBJ1-5|NA|NA|TRBV15
TGTGCCACCAGCAGAGATAGGCAGGGGATAAGACCCCAGCATTTT
CATSRDRQGIRPQHF
>TRBJ2-1|NA|NA|TRBV3-1/TRBV3-2
TGTGCCAGCAGCCAAGATTTACGCGCGGTCTCCTACAATGAGCAGTTCTTC
CASSQDLRAVSYNEQFF
>TRBJ1-4|TRBD1|NA|TRBV2
TGTGCCAGCAGCGCTCAGGACAGGGTATCGGAAAAACTGTTTTTT
CASSAQDRVSEKLFF
>TRBJ2-2|TRBD2|NA|TRBV5-1
TGCGCCAGCACCCTAGCGGGGCGGAACACCGGGGAGCTGTTTTTT
CASTLAGRNTGELFF
>TRBJ1-6|NA|once|TRBV9
TGTGCCAGCAGCGGTAGCTCCTATAATTCACCCCTCCACTTT
CASSGSSYNSPLHF
>TRBJ2-1|NA|NA|TRBV6-5
TGTGCCAGCAGTTACTCGGGGGCCAGGGTAAATGAGCAGTTCTTC
CASSYSGARVNEQFF
>TRBJ2-5|TRBD2|NA|TRBV10-1
TGCGCCAGCAGTGACGGCGGGGGACCACAAGAGACCCAGTACTTC
CASSDGGGPQETQYF
>TRBJ2-1|TRBD1|NA|TRBV12-5
TGTGCTAGTGGTTTGGGGATTACAGGGGGCGATGAGCAGTTCTTC
CASGLGITGGDEQFF
>TRBJ1-5|TRBD1|NA|TRBV2
TGTGCCAGCAGTGGACAGGGGTCTTCCTGGGAGCCCCAGCATTTT
CASSGQGSSWEPQHF
>TRBJ2-5|NA|NA|TRBV7-6
TGTGCCAGCAGCTTAGATGGCGGGGCCGGGACCCAGTACTTC
CASSLDGGAGTQYF
>TRBJ2-1|NA|NA|TRBV4-1
TGCGCCAGCAGCCAACCTGCAGGGGTCACTGGCAATGAGCAGTTCTTC
CASSQPAGVTGNEQFF